This TCR beta chain was sequenced for a study of T cell repertoires in cytomegalovirus infection (dated by TCRdb to about 2019). Regarding the study in general: Alongside well-studied HLA-B-restricted epitopes, the peptide stimulations were aimed at recently identified HLA-C-restricted CMV epitopes, whose presentation resists viral immunomodulation. Donor HLA type was relevant to the analysis, because carriage of CMV infection together with the matching HLA type was indicated by public TCR beta signatures. Study-level results and caveats: In the ex vivo response, HLA-C-restricted CMV-specific TCR beta clonotypes were dominant, and in two of eight donors the single most frequent clonotype came from this HLA-C-restricted group. In both this cohort and an independent cohort of a few hundred donors, the cumulative frequency of public TCR beta family members distinguished carriers of CMV infection plus the relevant HLA type.

Germline trimming: 5 bases from V, 4 bases from J; junction bases outside gene matches: 10. Its CDR3 holds 16 amino acids, cysteine through phenylalanine. The kept DNA is CDR3 alone, 48 bases in frame from the first base. The germline V gene specifies SGHTA as CDR1 and FQGNSA as CDR2. The instrument given in TCRdb is Illumina HiSeq 1500. TCRdb cleaned the public reads at Q25 with fastp, built clones with MiXCR and kept in-frame beta chains. Rows with a matching CDR3 protein are joined into one entry that keeps the most common DNA and genes. Here the sample has 450,000 to 650,000 distinct CDR3 sequences; around two fifths occur a single time. The ten largest clones capture 40% to 60% of the sample. This clonotype was seen a few times. The antigen it binds to is not known. Base-call qualities are not available, and no considerably larger clone is one nucleotide away. The treatment or condition label of this sample denotes: in vitro stimulation with specific CMV peptide epitopes to enrich CMV-specific T cells.

Sequencing was performed on cultured PBMCs, taken from culture after CMV antigen stimulation. The chain was built from TRBV7-2 and TRBJ2-1; the junction holds 8 bases that match TRBD2. This clonotype originated in a human donor in good health (CMV status not recorded). Some clones in this sample may be carry-over from other donors' samples. The CDR3 protein is CASSDSGTSSYNEQFF. The nucleotide sequence is given as TGTGCCAGCAGCGATTCCGGGACTAGTTCTTACAATGAGCAGTTCTTC.